This T cell receptor beta chain was documented in a study of blood T cell repertoires in COVID-19. V was clipped by 4 bases and J by 4 bases; unmatched bases: 4. The CDR3 spans 14 residues. Germline V lookup: CDR1 SGHVS, CDR2 FQNEAQ. Produced via immunoSEQ multiplex PCR; TCRdb's table is partial and in-frame only. The data contain fewer than 300,000 clones, more than 65% of them singletons. The sequenced sample consisted of peripheral blood. This chain uses TRBV7-8 with TRBJ2-3, with 8 nucleotides matching TRBD1. The sequence was collected from a woman aged 18 to 35 with acute or convalescent COVID-19. In DNA form, the CDR3 reads TGTGCCAGCAGCTCACGACAGGGGCCAGATACGCAGTATTTT. It specifies CASSSRQGPDTQYF. Using reference TRBV7-8 and TRBJ2-3 for the parts outside the CDR3, the full variable domain is GAGVSQSPRYKVAKRGQDVALRCDPISGHVSLFWYQQALGQGPEFLTYFQNEAQLDKSGLPSDRFFAERPEGSVSTLKIQRTQQEDSAVYLCASSSRQGPDTQYFGPGTRLTVL.